This T cell receptor beta chain was retrieved from a study of cytomegalovirus exposure and HLA in healthy donors. On this clone: Its antigen remains unidentified.

This CDR3 contains 19 residues. Losses at the gene ends were 4 bases for V and 0 bases for J; bases not matched to a gene: 12. Germline V CDR1 and CDR2: SGHRS, YFSETQ. PCR involved 60 Vbeta and 13 Jbeta primers. Repertoires were generated with immunoSEQ multiplex PCR, while TCRdb's copy carries only in-frame clones and drops some. The sample has some 95,000 clones, about three quarters seen once. Overall study findings and caveats: There were 150 to 200 TCR beta chains listed as cytomegalovirus-associated. A later analysis associated 15,000 to 20,000 TCR beta sequences with HLA alleles at a 0.05 false discovery rate. Most subjects had HLA-A and HLA-B alleles reportedly predicted accurately by TCR beta sequences.

The receptor was isolated from a man aged 50 or older in good health and CMV-seropositive. Sequenced: PBMCs. The chain carries TRBV5-1 and TRBJ2-6; 8 nucleotides line up with TRBD2. For the CDR3, the DNA is TGCGCCAGCAGCACCAACCCGGGAGGGGCTGGCTCTGGGGCCAACGTCCTGACTTTC. It yields the protein CASSTNPGGAGSGANVLTF.